This is a list of T cell receptor beta chains from one sample in a study of neurological immune-mediated disorders. Each CDR3 protein is one row after TCRdb ran MiXCR on the 5' RACE reads. This sample has about 66,000 distinct CDR3 sequences, with 3% to 5% found just once. Input material: PBMCs. The receptor source for this set is a man aged 25-45 years with multiple sclerosis. Each CDR3 is given with its conserved first and last residue.

14,TRBJ2-1,TRBV20-1,CSARLVRSYNEQFF
19,TRBJ2-3,TRBV14,CASSQGGLHLLFSTDTQYF
13,TRBJ2-1,TRBV5-6,CASSTGLPGEQFF
15,TRBJ1-1,TRBV29-1,CSVEGGRVIDTEAFF
16,TRBJ2-5,TRBV5-1,CASSLVSGNDQETQYF
13,TRBJ2-7,TRBV7-8,CASSLGEVYEQYF
16,TRBJ2-3,TRBV7-2,CASSDLGTLSTDTQYF
17,TRBJ2-5,TRBV10-3,CAISPSSGGATGETQYF
15,TRBJ2-5,TRBV12-3/TRBV12-4,CASSFNGGPQETQYF
15,TRBJ2-5,TRBV3-1,CASSQFRGGHETQYF
16,TRBJ1-5,TRBV12-3/TRBV12-4,CASSPRADYSNQPQHF
14,TRBJ2-7,TRBV20-1,CSARIGTVTYEQYF
18,TRBJ2-6,TRBV7-8,CASSLLGFSDLGANVLTF
15,TRBJ2-7,TRBV20-1,CSARDVREAAYEQYF